This TCR beta chain came from a study of cytomegalovirus exposure and HLA in healthy donors. Study details: It was reported in a later analysis that the same platform had been used for the 90 to 150 validation repertoires as for the roughly 670 first-cohort repertoires.

Method: immunoSEQ multiplex PCR; TCRdb's copy keeps in-frame clones and lacks some. This table has some 250,000 clones, roughly 89% appearing once. From germline, CDR1 is MGHRA and CDR2 YSYEKL. V was cut by 1 base and J by 0 bases, with 10 bases left in between. This CDR3 region has 16 residues. This chain uses TRBV4-1 with TRBJ1-3, with unresolved D. What was sequenced was PBMCs. This receptor was obtained from a woman younger than 30 in good health and CMV-seronegative. The CDR3 loop is CASSQAQANSGNTIYF. Written as DNA, the CDR3 is TGCGCCAGCAGCCAAGCTCAGGCTAACTCTGGAAACACCATATATTTT.